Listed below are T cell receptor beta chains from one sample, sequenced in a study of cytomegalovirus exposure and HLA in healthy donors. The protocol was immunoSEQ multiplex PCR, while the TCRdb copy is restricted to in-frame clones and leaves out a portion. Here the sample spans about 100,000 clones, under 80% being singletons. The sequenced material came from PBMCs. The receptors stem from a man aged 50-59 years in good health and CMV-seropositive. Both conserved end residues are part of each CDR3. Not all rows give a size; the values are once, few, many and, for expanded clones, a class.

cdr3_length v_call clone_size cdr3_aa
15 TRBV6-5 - CASSFERDNQETQYF
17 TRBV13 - CASSLLSGGAVTDTQYF
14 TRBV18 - CASSNRGVNTEAFF
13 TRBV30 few CAWSEGVVAEAFF
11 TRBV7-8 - CASSRLYEQYF
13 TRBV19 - CASKGQGRNIQYF
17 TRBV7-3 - CASSAMVSGVIGDTQYF
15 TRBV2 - CASSSTSGGTQKQFF
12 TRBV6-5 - CASSPGSYGYPF
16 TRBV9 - CASSAGGTEDNYGYPF
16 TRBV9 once CASSVLGQGRTDTQYF
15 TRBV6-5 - CASRTGTANTYEQYF
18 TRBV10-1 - CASSEIGLAGGNTGELFF
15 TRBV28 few CASSWGTGGSYEQYF
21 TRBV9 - CASSVALCLDSLRQLYTEAFF
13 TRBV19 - CASTRGSSYEQYF
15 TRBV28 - CASSLLQGPIHEQYF
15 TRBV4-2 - CASSQGRSSSYEQYF
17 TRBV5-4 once CASSLERDRGFTVPLHF
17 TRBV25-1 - CASSGGTGGLSGNTIYF
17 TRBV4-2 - CASSQVSSGGATDTQYF
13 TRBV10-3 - CAISDVTKETQYF
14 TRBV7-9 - CASSLLQFNPEAFF
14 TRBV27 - CASSFSGGGQPQHF
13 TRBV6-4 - CASSSGDTGELFF
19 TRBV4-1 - CASSQGRASGGSSYNEQLF
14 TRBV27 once CASGYGGGRYEQYF
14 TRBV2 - CASRQGAFGDTQYF
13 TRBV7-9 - CASGSVLNTEAFF
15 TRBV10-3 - CAISDRQGADTEAFF
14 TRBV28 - CASSLMAGDRPQHF
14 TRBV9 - CASSPSTTQETQYF